What follows are 18 T cell receptor beta chains derived from one specimen sequenced in a study of shared clonotypes between healthy human individuals. Terminally differentiated effector memory CD45RA+ cells were excluded by CCR7 positive selection of CD45RO-negative cells. Clones were read by immunoSEQ multiplex PCR, and TCRdb kept only the in-frame ones, dropping some. This table holds roughly 810,000 clones, approximately 96% found once. The specimen was naive CD8+ T cells sorted from blood. Source of these receptors: a man aged 25-40 years in good health.

The V and J genes are TRBV11-2 and TRBJ2-7; 7 bases line up with TRBD2. Germline V gives CDR1 SGHAT, CDR2 FQNNGV. Germline trimming cut 5 bases from V and 2 bases from J; bases unmatched to any gene: 9. CDR3 length: 15 amino acids. CDR3 protein: CASSPAAGLAYEQYF. The DNA for the CDR3 is TGTGCCAGCAGCCCTGCGGCCGGACTAGCCTACGAGCAGTACTTC.

The genes are TRBV2 and TRBJ1-2; D is unresolved. V dropped 7 bases and J dropped 7 bases, with 13 bases sitting between them. The length of the CDR3 is 12 residues. CDR1 and CDR2 from the germline V gene are SNHLY and FYNNEI. In nucleotides, the CDR3 is TGTGCCAGCATCCAACGGTGGGGTGGCTACACCTTC. This codes for CASIQRWGGYTF.

The chain couples TRBV7-9 to TRBJ2-1; D is possibly TRBD1 (7 bases). This CDR3 comprises 15 residues. Per germline, CDR1 SEHNR and CDR2 FQNEAQ (reference sequence). V was cut by 5 bases and J by 2 bases, with 13 bases left in between. The DNA of the CDR3 is TGTGCCAGCAGCCCCAGGGGGAGGACCTACAATGAGCAGTTCTTC. Amino acid sequence: CASSPRGRTYNEQFF.

To note about this clone: The junction departs from germline at one end; a sequencing error may be responsible. This sequence joins TRBV29-1 and TRBJ2-4, with a tentative D call TRBD1 (8 bases). Germline V gene sequence: CDR1 SQVTM, CDR2 ANQGSEA. This CDR3 region has 11 residues. The CDR3, as DNA: TGCAGCGTTCTCTCAGCGGGACAGGTATCCTTC. Its protein product is CSVLSAGQVSF.

The sample holds one count of this clone. The V gene is TRBV7-9, the J gene TRBJ2-7, with TRBD2 matching 13 bases. Unmatched junction bases numbered 8, after V lost 8 bases and J lost 4 bases. Germline CDR1 is SEHNR and CDR2 is FQNEAQ (reference sequence). This CDR3 has 15 residues. The CDR3 bases are TGTGCCAGCGGAGGACTAGCGGGAGAAGGATACGAGCAGTACTTC. It encodes CASGGLAGEGYEQYF.

The chain employs TRBV7-2 and TRBJ2-7; unclear D gene. CDR3 length: 12 residues. Germline assignment: CDR1 SGHTA and CDR2 FQGNSA. The DNA for the CDR3 is TGTGCTCTCTTGATCGGCTCCTACGAGCAGTACTTC. Encoded protein: CALLIGSYEQYF.

This chain joins TRBV5-6 and TRBJ2-3; TRBD2 matches 9 bases. The CDR3 consists of 16 residues. The germline gives CDR1 SGHDT, CDR2 YYEEEE. V lost 3 bases to trimming and J lost 2 bases; unmatched junction nucleotides: 7. CDR3 loop: CASSSETSGFTDTQYF. CDR3 coding DNA: TGTGCCAGCAGCTCAGAGACTAGCGGATTCACAGATACGCAGTATTTT.

The V and J genes are TRBV15 and TRBJ2-3, with TRBD2 identical over 13 bases. V gave up 8 bases and J gave up 1 base; unmatched junction bases: 3. Per germline, CDR1 LNHNV and CDR2 YYDKDF (reference sequence). The length of the CDR3 is 15 residues. The CDR3: CATGTSGTGTDTQYF. The CDR3 bases are TGTGCCACCGGGACTAGCGGGACGGGCACAGATACGCAGTATTTT.

The genes are TRBV27 and TRBJ2-7; 8 bases are a match to TRBD2. CDR1 is MNHEY, CDR2 SMNVEV, per germline (reference sequence). V lost 2 bases, J lost 0 bases, and 9 bases stayed unmatched. This CDR3 is built from 17 residues. CDR3 bases: TGTGCCAGCAGTTTAGGCGGGAGGCCACCAAGCTCCTACGAGCAGTACTTC. Translation: CASSLGGRPPSSYEQYF.

This clone came up once. The chain employs TRBV7-8 and TRBJ2-4; 7 positions agree with TRBD2. The CDR3 is 13 residues long. The V gene end was trimmed by 5 bases and the J gene end by 8 bases; junction bases not matched to a gene: 6. Germline V gives CDR1 SGHVS, CDR2 FQNEAQ. The CDR3 spells CASSRWGGDIQYF. CDR3 coding DNA: TGTGCCAGCAGCCGGTGGGGGGGAGACATTCAGTACTTC.

The chain carries TRBV29-1 and TRBJ2-2; maybe TRBD2 (6 bases). Germline lookup yields CDR1 SQVTM and CDR2 ANQGSEA. This CDR3 is built from 15 residues. The V and J ends lost 8 bases and 1 base respectively, with 17 bases between them. CDR3 sequence (DNA): TGCAGCCCGCCTACTCTAGCGTTGAACACCGGGGAGCTGTTTTTT. It translates to CSPPTLALNTGELFF.

The genes are TRBV11-2 and TRBJ2-1; 10 nucleotides line up with TRBD2. CDR3 length: 16 residues. V shed 5 bases, J shed 3 bases, and the junction held 7 bases outside the gene matches. CDR1 is SGHAT, CDR2 FQNNGV, per germline. The CDR3 sequence is CASSPTGTSVYNEQFF. For the CDR3, the DNA is TGTGCCAGCAGCCCAACCGGGACTAGCGTCTACAATGAGCAGTTCTTC. The whole variable domain, filled in from reference TRBV11-2 and TRBJ2-1, reads EAGVAQSPRYKIIEKRQSVAFWCNPISGHATLYWYQQILGQGPKLLIQFQNNGVVDDSQLPKDRFSAERLKGVDSTLKIQPAKLEDSAVYLCASSPTGTSVYNEQFFGPGTRLTVL.

The chain employs TRBV21-1 and TRBJ2-7; the table's D call of TRBD1 was not tested on the DNA. TRBV21-1 is designated a pseudogene. The length of the CDR3 is 15 residues. The CDR3 nucleotides are TGTGCCAGCAGCAACACCGGGACAGAGACCTACGAGCAGTACTTC. Protein product: CASSNTGTETYEQYF.

A single count supports this clone. Mismatch with germline at one junction end may stem from a read error. J is TRBJ1-1 and V is TRBV7-2; 7 positions match TRBD1. In germline, CDR1 is SGHTA, CDR2 FQGNSA. The length of the CDR3 is 16 residues. CDR3 region: CASRLARQGGDTEAFF. The CDR3 region has the DNA TGTGCCAGCAGGTTAGCCAGACAGGGTGGGGACACTGAAGCTTTCTTT.

V gene TRBV4-3 combines with J gene TRBJ2-2; 9 bases align to TRBD1. With 4 bases clipped from V and 6 bases from J, the junction kept 6 bases outside the gene matches. Germline CDR1 reads LGHNA; CDR2 reads YSLEER. The CDR3 runs to 15 residues. The CDR3 loop is CASSPRRTGAGELFF. The DNA of the CDR3 is TGCGCCAGCAGCCCCAGGAGGACAGGGGCCGGGGAGCTGTTTTTT.

The chain recombines TRBV15 with TRBJ1-1; D uncertain. This CDR3 contains 13 residues. V lost 5 bases to trimming and J lost 1 base, with 8 bases between them. In germline, CDR1 is LNHNV, CDR2 YYDKDF (reference sequence). The CDR3, as DNA: TGTGCCACCAGCGGAGTCCAGAACACTGAAGCTTTCTTT. It translates to CATSGVQNTEAFF.

The chain joins TRBV7-9 to TRBJ2-2; 9 nucleotides agree with TRBD2. The junction had 10 bases not matched to a gene; V was cut back by 2 bases and J by 6 bases. This CDR3 region has 17 residues. Germline V gives CDR1 SEHNR, CDR2 FQNEAQ (reference sequence). The CDR3, as DNA: TGTGCCAGCAGCTTATTGGGAATAGCGGGAGTGTCCGGGGAGCTGTTTTTT. Translation: CASSLLGIAGVSGELFF.

The rearrangement uses TRBV11-2 and TRBJ2-5, with unresolved D. Trimming stripped 5 bases from V and 2 bases from J, with 12 bases between. Germline V gene lookup returns CDR1 SGHAT and CDR2 FQNNGV. The CDR3 is 14 residues long. CDR3 residues: CASSHEALQETQYF. As DNA, the CDR3 is TGTGCCAGCAGCCACGAGGCTTTACAAGAGACCCAGTACTTC.